The rows below give T cell receptor beta chains drawn from one sample of a study of breast tumors, draining lymph nodes, adjacent tissues. MiXCR, applied by TCRdb to the multiplex PCR reads, yields one record per CDR3 protein. The data hold tens of thousands of distinct CDR3 sequences, with 45% to 60% observed a single time. The specimen sequenced was breast tumor tissue. The receptors originated from a female donor with breast cancer. Some clones in this sample may be carry-over from other donors' samples. CDR3s include the opening cysteine and the closing phenylalanine or tryptophan. A D gene is named only where the DNA matches it firmly. Not every row has a clone size; where given, it reads once, few, many or a size class.

v_gene	abundance	d_gene	j_gene	CDR3nt	CDR3aa
TRBV20-1	-	TRBD1	TRBJ2-7	TGCAGTGCATACCGGGACAGGGCGCAGCAGTACTTC	CSAYRDRAQQYF
TRBV10-3	-	TRBD1	TRBJ2-3	TGTGCCATCAGTGATGCGGACAGGACCACAGATACGCAGTATTTT	CAISDADRTTDTQYF
TRBV20-1	-	-	TRBJ2-7	TGCAGTGCTAGACCCGGACAGATCTCCTACGAGCAGTACTTC	CSARPGQISYEQYF
TRBV7-9	-	-	TRBJ2-5	TGTGCCAGCAGCTTAGTGGGCCCCGGGACCCAGTACTTC	CASSLVGPGTQYF
TRBV24-1	-	-	TRBJ2-3	TGTGCCACCCGGACGACGGACACAGATACGCAGTATTTT	CATRTTDTDTQYF
TRBV12-5	-	TRBD1	TRBJ2-3	TGTGCTAGTGGTTTGGGGGACAGGGGGAGGGTTACAGATACGCAGTATTTT	CASGLGDRGRVTDTQYF
TRBV25-1	-	-	TRBJ2-3	TGTGCCAGCAGTGAATTAATAGGCGGGGTAGATACGCAGTATTTT	CASSELIGGVDTQYF
TRBV20-1	once	-	TRBJ1-2	TGCAGTGTTGGATCCCCCACAGACCCATGGTATGGCTACACCTTC	CSVGSPTDPWYGYTF
TRBV4-1	-	-	TRBJ2-5	TGCGCCAGCAGCGCGCTTGGCCCCCGGGAGACCCAGTACTTC	CASSALGPRETQYF
TRBV19	-	-	TRBJ1-6	TGTGCTAGTGGTGGTGAACCGGGGACTAGGTCACCCCTCCACTTT	CASGGEPGTRSPLHF
TRBV4-3	-	TRBD2	TRBJ2-3	TGCGCCAGCAGCCGACTAGCGGGAGCGGCTGATACGCAGTATTTT	CASSRLAGAADTQYF
TRBV29-1	large	-	TRBJ2-3	TGCAGCGTTGACCAGTGGGATACAGATACGCAGTATTTT	CSVDQWDTDTQYF
TRBV10-2	few	-	TRBJ2-5	TGCGCCAGCAGTCACCGGCCGACCGGGGGCCTAGAGACCCAGTACTTC	CASSHRPTGGLETQYF
TRBV6-2/TRBV6-3	few	-	TRBJ2-3	TGTGCCAGCAGTCACGACCGGCGGCAGTATTTT	CASSHDRRQYF
TRBV20-1	-	TRBD2	TRBJ2-1	TGCAGTGCAATACCCCCTAGCGGGAACGATGAGCAGTTCTTC	CSAIPPSGNDEQFF
TRBV19	-	-	TRBJ1-5	TGTGCCAGTAGTACCTGGACACCAAGCAATCAGCCCCAGCATTTT	CASSTWTPSNQPQHF
TRBV3-1	many	TRBD2	TRBJ2-2	TGTGCCAGCAGCCAAGGATTAGCGGGGGACGGGGAGCTGTTTTTT	CASSQGLAGDGELFF
TRBV18	many	-	TRBJ2-7	TGTGCCAGCTCACCACAAGCCAGCGCCTACGAGCAGTACTTC	CASSPQASAYEQYF
TRBV24-1	-	TRBD2	TRBJ2-1	TGTGCCACCAGTTTGGGAGGGAGCGGGAGGGTGAATGAGCAGTTCTTC	CATSLGGSGRVNEQFF
TRBV5-1	few	-	TRBJ2-3	TGCGCCAGCAGCATGGGGGTTGACGACAATGAGCAGTATTTT	CASSMGVDDNEQYF
TRBV7-2	-	-	TRBJ1-6	TGTGCCAGCAGCTTAACGGGGGTTACCCTCCACTTT	CASSLTGVTLHF
TRBV6-5	-	-	TRBJ1-6	TGTGCCAGCAGTTACGGGCCAGGTGATAATTCACCCCTCCACTTT	CASSYGPGDNSPLHF
TRBV6-1	many	-	TRBJ2-2	TGTGCCAGCAGTGAAAACCTGGTAGGGGGGGCGAACACCGGGGAGCTGTTTTTT	CASSENLVGGANTGELFF
TRBV4-3	-	-	TRBJ1-5	TGCGCCAGCAGCTTGAGGATAGCTTGGCAGCCCCAGCATTTT	CASSLRIAWQPQHF
TRBV29-1	many	TRBD1	TRBJ1-2	TGCAGCGTTGCAACACAGGGGGCTGGAATATCTGGCTACACCTTC	CSVATQGAGISGYTF
TRBV20-1	once	TRBD2	TRBJ2-3	TGCAGTGCTAGTGGGACTAGCAGAAGCACAGATACGCAGTATTTT	CSASGTSRSTDTQYF
TRBV7-6	few	-	TRBJ2-7	TGTGCCAGCAGCTTAGGCCCGGGAGAGGGGTACGAGCAGTACTTC	CASSLGPGEGYEQYF
TRBV7-2	-	-	TRBJ1-2	TGTGCCAGCAGCTCCTTAGTTGGACCGAGGACCTTC	CASSSLVGPRTF